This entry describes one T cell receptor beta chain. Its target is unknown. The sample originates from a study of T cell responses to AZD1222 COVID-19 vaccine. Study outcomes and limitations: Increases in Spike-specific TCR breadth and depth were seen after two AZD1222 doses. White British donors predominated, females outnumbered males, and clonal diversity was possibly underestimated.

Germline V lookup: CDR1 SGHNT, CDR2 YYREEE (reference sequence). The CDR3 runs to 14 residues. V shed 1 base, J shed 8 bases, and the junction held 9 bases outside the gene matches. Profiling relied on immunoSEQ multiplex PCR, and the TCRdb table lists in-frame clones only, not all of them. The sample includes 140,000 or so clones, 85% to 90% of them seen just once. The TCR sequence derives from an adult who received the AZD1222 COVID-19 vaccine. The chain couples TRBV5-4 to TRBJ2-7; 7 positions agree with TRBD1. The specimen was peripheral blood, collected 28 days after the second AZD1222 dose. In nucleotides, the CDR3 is TGTGCCAGCAGCTTGTCCGGGACAGAGGACAAGCAGTACTTC. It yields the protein CASSLSGTEDKQYF.